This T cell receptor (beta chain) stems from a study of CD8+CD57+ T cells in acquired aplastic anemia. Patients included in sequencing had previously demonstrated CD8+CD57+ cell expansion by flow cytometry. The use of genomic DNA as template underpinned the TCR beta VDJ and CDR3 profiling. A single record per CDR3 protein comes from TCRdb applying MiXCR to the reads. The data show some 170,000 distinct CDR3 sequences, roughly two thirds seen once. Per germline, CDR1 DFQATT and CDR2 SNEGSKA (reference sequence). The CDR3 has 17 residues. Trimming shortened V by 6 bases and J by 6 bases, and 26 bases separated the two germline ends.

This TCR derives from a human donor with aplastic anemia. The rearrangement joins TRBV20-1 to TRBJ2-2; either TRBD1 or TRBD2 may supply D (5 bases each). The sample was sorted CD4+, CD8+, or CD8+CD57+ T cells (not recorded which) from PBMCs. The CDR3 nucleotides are TGCAGTGCCCGCGGTCTGGGGGAGTGGGAGACCGCCGGGGAGCTGTTTTTT. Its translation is CSARGLGEWETAGELFF.